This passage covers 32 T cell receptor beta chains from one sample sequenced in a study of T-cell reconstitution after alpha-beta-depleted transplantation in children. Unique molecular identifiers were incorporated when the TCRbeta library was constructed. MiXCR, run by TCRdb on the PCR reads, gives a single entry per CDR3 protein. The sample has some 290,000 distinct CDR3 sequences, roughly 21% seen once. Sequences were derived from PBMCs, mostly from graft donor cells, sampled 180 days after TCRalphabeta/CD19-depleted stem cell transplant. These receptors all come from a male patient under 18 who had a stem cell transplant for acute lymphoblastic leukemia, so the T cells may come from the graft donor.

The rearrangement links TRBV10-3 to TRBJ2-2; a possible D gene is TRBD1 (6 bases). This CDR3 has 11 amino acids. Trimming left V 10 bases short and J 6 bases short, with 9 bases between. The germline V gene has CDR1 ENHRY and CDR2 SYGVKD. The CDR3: CASTGSGELFF. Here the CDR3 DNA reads TGTGCCAGTACAGGGTCCGGGGAGCTGTTTTTT.

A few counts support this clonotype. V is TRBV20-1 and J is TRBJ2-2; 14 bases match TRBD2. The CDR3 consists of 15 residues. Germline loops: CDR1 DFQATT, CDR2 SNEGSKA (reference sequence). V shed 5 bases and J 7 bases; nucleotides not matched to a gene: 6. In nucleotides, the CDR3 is TGCAGTGCTGACGGGACTAGCGGGAGTAGCGGGGAGCTGTTTTTT. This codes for CSADGTSGSSGELFF.

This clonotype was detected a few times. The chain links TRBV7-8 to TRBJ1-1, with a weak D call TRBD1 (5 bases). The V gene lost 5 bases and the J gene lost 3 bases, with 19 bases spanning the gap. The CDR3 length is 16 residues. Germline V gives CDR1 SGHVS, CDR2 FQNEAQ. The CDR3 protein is CASSPPRTTLYTEAFF. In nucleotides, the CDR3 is TGTGCCAGCAGCCCCCCTCGGACAACCCTTTACACTGAAGCTTTCTTT.

CDR3 nucleotide sequence: TGCAGCGTCTCGGGACAGGGGAAAGGAAAGCAGTACTTC. Protein product: CSVSGQGKGKQYF. The chain is built from TRBV29-1 and TRBJ2-7; TRBD1 aligns across 10 bases. The CDR3 is made up of 13 amino acids. The ends lost 6 bases at V and 8 bases at J; junction bases unmatched: 10. Germline V gives CDR1 SQVTM, CDR2 ANQGSEA.

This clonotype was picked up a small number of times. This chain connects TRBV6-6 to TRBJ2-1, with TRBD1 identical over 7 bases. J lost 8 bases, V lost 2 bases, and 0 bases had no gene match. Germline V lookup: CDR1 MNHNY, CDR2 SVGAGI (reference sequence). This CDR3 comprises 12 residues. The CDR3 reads CASSYGTDEQFF. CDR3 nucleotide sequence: TGTGCCAGCAGTTACGGGACAGATGAGCAGTTCTTC.

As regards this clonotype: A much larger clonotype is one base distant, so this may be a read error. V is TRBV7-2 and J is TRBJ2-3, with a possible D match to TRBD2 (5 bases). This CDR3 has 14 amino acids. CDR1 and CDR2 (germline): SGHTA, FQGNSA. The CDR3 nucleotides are TGTGTCAGCAGCTTAGCGAGGGTGGCAGATACGCAGTATTTT. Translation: CVSSLARVADTQYF. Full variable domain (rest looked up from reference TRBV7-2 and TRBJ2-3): GAGVSQSPSNKVTEKGKDVELRCDPISGHTALYWYRQSLGQGLEFLIYFQGNSAPDKSGLPSDRFSAERTGGSVSTLTIQRTQQEDSAVYLCVSSLARVADTQYFGPGTRLTVL.

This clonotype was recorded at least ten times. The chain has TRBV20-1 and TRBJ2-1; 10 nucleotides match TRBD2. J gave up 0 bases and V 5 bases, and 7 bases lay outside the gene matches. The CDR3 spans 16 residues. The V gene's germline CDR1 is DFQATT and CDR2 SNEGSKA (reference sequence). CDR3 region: CSAQLAGPSSYNEQFF. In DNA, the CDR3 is TGCAGTGCTCAACTAGCGGGACCGAGCTCCTACAATGAGCAGTTCTTC.

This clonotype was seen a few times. The DNA of the CDR3 is TGCGCCAGCAGCCATGCGTGGGGTGCGCGGGCCACAGATACGCAGTATTTT. Its protein is CASSHAWGARATDTQYF. The chain employs TRBV4-1 and TRBJ2-3, with a possible D match to TRBD2 (5 bases). The CDR3 has 17 amino acids. The germline V gene has CDR1 MGHRA and CDR2 YSYEKL. V lost 3 bases and J 2 bases, leaving 18 bases between the germline ends.

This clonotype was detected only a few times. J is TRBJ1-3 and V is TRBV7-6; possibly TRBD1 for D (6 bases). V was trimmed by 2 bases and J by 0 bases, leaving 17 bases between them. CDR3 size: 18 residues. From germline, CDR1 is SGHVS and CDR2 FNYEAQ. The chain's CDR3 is CASSLTLGGGSSGNTIYF. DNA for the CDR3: TGTGCCAGCAGCTTAACCCTCGGGGGGGGCTCCTCTGGAAACACCATATATTTT.

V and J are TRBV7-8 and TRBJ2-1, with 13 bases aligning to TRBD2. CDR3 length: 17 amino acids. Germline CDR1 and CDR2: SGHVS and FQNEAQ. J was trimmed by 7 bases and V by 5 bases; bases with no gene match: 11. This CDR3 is CASSPTRTSGRLNEQFF. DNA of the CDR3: TGTGCCAGCAGCCCTACGCGGACTAGCGGGAGATTAAATGAGCAGTTCTTC.

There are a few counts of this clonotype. The DNA for the CDR3 is TGCAGTGCTAGTCACGGCGGTGGCAGCGAACAGCATTTT. Amino acid sequence: CSASHGGGSEQHF. The chain couples TRBV20-1 to TRBJ1-5, with D unresolved. From germline, CDR1 is DFQATT and CDR2 SNEGSKA (reference sequence). This CDR3 is 13 amino acids long. The V end was cut by 3 bases, the J end by 13 bases, with 19 bases between.

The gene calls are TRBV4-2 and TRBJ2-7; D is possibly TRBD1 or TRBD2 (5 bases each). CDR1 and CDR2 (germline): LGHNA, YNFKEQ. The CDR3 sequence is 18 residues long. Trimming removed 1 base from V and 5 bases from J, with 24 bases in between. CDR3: CASSQVRVGASFADEQYF. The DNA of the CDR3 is TGTGCCAGCAGCCAAGTTCGGGTTGGGGCTAGCTTCGCCGACGAGCAGTACTTC.

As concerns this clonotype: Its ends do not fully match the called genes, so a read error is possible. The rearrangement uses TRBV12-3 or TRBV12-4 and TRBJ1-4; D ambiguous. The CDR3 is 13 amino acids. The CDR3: CASRLMFREKLFF. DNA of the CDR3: TGTGCCAGCCGTTTGATGTTTCGTGAAAAACTGTTTTTT.

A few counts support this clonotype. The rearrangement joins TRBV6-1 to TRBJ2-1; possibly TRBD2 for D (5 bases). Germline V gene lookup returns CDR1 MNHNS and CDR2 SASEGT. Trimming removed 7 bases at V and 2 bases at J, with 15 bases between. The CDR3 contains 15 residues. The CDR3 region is CASTQTRSPYNEQFF. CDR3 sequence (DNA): TGTGCCAGCACACAAACTAGATCCCCCTACAATGAGCAGTTCTTC.

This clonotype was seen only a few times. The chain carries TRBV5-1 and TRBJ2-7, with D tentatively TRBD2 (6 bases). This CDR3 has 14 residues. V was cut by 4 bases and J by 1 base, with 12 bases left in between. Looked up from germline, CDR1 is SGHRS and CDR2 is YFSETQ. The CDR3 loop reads CASSTGEVSYEQYF. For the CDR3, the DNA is TGCGCCAGCAGCACGGGGGAGGTTTCCTACGAGCAGTACTTC.

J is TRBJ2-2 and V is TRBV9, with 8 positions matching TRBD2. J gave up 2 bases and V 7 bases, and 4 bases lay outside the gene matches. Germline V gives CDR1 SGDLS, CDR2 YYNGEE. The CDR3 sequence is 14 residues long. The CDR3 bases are TGTGCCAGCCGGGAGGGCACCAACACCGGGGAGCTGTTTTTT. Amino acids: CASREGTNTGELFF.

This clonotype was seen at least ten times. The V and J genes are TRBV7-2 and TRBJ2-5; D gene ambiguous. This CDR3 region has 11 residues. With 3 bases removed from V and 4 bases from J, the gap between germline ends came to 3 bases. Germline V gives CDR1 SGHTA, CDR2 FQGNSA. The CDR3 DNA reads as TGTGCCAGCAGCTTTACAGAGACCCAGTACTTC. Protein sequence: CASSFTETQYF.

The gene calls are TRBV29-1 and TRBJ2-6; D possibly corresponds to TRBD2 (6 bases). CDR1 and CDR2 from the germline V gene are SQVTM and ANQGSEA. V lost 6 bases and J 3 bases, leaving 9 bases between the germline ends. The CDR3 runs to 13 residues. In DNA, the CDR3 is TGCAGCGTCCAGACTAGTGGGGCCAACGTCCTGACTTTC. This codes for CSVQTSGANVLTF.

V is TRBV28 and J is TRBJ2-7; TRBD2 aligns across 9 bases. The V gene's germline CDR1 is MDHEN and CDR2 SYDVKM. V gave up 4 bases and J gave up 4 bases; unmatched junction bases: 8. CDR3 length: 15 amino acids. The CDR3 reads CASSYRGLAGYEQYF. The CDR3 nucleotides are TGTGCCAGCAGTTATAGAGGTCTAGCGGGATACGAGCAGTACTTC.

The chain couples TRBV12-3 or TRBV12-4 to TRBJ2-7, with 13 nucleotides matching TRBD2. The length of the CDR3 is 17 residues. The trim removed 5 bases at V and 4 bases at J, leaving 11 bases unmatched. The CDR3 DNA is TGTGCCAGCAGTGGGCGCGGGACTAGCGGGACTACTTACGAGCAGTACTTC. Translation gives CASSGRGTSGTTYEQYF.

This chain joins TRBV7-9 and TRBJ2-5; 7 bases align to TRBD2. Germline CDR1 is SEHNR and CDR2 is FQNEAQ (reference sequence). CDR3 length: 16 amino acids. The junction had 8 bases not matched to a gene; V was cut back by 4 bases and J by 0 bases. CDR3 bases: TGTGCCAGCAGCTCCCGTTTGGGGGGGAACCAAGAGACCCAGTACTTC. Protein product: CASSSRLGGNQETQYF.

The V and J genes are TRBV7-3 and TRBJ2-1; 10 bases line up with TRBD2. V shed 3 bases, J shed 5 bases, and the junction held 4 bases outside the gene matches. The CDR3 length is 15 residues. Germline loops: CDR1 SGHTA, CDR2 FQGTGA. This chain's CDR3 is CASSFFGTSDNEQFF. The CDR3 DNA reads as TGTGCCAGCAGCTTTTTTGGGACTAGCGACAATGAGCAGTTCTTC.

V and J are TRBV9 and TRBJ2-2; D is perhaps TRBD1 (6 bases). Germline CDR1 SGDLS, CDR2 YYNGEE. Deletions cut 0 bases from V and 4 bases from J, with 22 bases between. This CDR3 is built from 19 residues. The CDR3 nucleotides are TGTGCCAGCAGCGTAGTAGGAGCCACAGGGTTAAGAGGCACCGGGGAGCTGTTTTTT. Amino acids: CASSVVGATGLRGTGELFF.

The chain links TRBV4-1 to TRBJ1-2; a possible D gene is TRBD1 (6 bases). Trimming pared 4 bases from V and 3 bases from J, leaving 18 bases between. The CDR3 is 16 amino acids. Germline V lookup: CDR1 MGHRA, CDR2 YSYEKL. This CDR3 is CASSLLVGARDYGYTF. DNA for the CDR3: TGCGCCAGCAGCCTCCTCGTGGGGGCCCGGGACTATGGCTACACCTTC.

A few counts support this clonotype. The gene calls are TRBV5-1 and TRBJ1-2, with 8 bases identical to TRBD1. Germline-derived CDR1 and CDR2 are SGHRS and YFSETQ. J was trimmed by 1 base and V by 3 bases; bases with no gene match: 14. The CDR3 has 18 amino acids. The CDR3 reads CASSSGLRGRLLNYGYTF. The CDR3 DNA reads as TGCGCCAGCAGCTCGGGCCTCAGGGGGCGCCTACTTAACTATGGCTACACCTTC.

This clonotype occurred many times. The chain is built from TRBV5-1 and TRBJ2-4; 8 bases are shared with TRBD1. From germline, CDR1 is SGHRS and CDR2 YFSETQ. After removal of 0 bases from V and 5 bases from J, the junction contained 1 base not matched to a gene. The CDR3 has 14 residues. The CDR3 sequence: CASSLDRGENIQYF. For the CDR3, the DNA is TGCGCCAGCAGCTTGGACAGGGGGGAAAACATTCAGTACTTC.

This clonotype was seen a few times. The CDR3 protein is CSARPGTASNQPQHF. Written as DNA, the CDR3 is TGCAGTGCTAGACCCGGGACAGCGAGCAATCAGCCCCAGCATTTT. The chain recombines TRBV20-1 with TRBJ1-5; the match to TRBD1 covers 7 bases. This CDR3 has 15 residues. CDR1 and CDR2 (germline): DFQATT, SNEGSKA (reference sequence). J gave up 1 base and V 2 bases, and 5 bases lay outside the gene matches.

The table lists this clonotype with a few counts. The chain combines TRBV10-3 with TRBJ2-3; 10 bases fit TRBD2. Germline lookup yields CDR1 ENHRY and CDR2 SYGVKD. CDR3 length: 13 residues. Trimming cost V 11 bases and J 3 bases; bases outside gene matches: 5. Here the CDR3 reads CASQREGTDTQYF. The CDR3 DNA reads TGTGCCTCGCAGCGGGAGGGTACAGATACGCAGTATTTT.

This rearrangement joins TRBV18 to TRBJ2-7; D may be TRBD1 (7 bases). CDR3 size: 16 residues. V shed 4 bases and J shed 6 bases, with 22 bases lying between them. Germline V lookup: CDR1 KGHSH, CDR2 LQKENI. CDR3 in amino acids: CASSLGGTVVLSEQYF. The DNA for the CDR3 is TGTGCCAGCTCACTGGGCGGGACAGTTGTTCTCTCCGAGCAGTACTTC.

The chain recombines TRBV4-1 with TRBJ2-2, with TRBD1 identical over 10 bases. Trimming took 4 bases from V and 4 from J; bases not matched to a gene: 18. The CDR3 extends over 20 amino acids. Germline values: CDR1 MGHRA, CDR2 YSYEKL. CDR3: CASSLRPGTGALRGTGELFF. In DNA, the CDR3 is TGCGCCAGCAGCCTTCGGCCCGGGACAGGGGCACTTAGAGGCACCGGGGAGCTGTTTTTT.

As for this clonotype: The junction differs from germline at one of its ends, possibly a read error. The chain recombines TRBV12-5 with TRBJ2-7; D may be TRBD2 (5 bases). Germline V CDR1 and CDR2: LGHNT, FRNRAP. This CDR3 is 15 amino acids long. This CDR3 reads CASGLIVVYGEPIDF. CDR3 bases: TGTGCTAGTGGTTTAATAGTGGTCTACGGGGAGCCCATTGACTTC.

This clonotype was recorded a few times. This chain's CDR3 is CASSLSSDRFYSGNEQFF. As DNA, the CDR3 is TGTGCCAGCAGTTTATCATCAGACAGGTTCTATTCGGGGAATGAGCAGTTCTTC. The J gene is TRBJ2-1, the V gene TRBV27; TRBD1 might be the D (6 bases). Germline CDR1 reads MNHEY; CDR2 reads SMNVEV (reference sequence). This CDR3 is 18 amino acids long. V was pared by 0 bases and J by 7 bases, with 22 bases between.